This TCR beta chain was captured in a study of T cells after yellow fever vaccination (dated by TCRdb to between 2018 and 2021). With regard to the full study: Libraries from fractions with low cell numbers were prepared with the SMART-Seq v4 Ultra Low Input RNA kit. To follow T-cell clones before and after both primary and booster YFV17D yellow fever vaccination, bulk TCR alpha and beta repertoires underwent longitudinal sequencing. Two healthy male donors, one aged 18 to 30 and one aged 30 to 39 years, made up the cohort. Blood was drawn at multiple timepoints before and after primary and secondary immunization, with bulk PBMC replicates and cell subsets isolated. The paper's findings and limits, for the study overall: A small fraction of clonotypes appeared in both the CD4 and CD8 compartments, likely as a result of convergent recombination. FACS-sorted repertoires could contain abundant contaminating clonotypes from the bulk population, so computational filtering was required. The secondary T-cell response was found to be weaker but faster than the primary response, with a peak reached on day 5 rather than on day 15. Only a couple of donors were included in the study, so the extent to which the findings can be generalized is limited. Most clones expanded after primary vaccination were re-detected after the booster (about 96% of CD4 and 88% of CD8), suggesting broad memory maintenance.

This clonotype occurred a few times. No antigen is known for it. The input lacks base qualities; no much larger clone sits a single base away. Its CDR3 holds 13 amino acids, cysteine through phenylalanine. The read is trimmed to its CDR3 DNA, 39 bases read in frame from base 1. Via the germline V gene (reference sequence), CDR1 is LNHDA and CDR2 SQIVND. Trimming takes 10 bases off V and 2 bases off J; junction bases not matched to a gene: 5. TCR cDNA was made using 5'RACE template switching, a step that added a universal primer site and unique molecular identifiers. cDNA synthesis was primed from both the TCR alpha and TCR beta constant segments. Library amplification used two PCR steps, and the second PCR step added sample barcodes and sequencing adapters. Libraries were sequenced on Illumina HiSeq 2500 (2x100 bp) or NovaSeq (2x150 bp). In the original analysis: Demultiplexing of reads and collapsing into UMI consensus sequences were performed with MIGEC, and V(D)J alignment was carried out with MiXCR. Vaccine-responding clonotypes were defined with edgeR using replicate PBMC samples, requiring FDR below 0.01 and a log2 fold change above 5 up to day 15. Bulk clonotypes were assigned CD4 or CD8 identity according to which sequenced CD4 or CD8 repertoire held them at higher abundance. Through fastp at Q25 and MiXCR, TCRdb rebuilt clones from the public reads, retaining in-frame beta chains. All rows with the same CDR3 protein become a single entry with the most common DNA and genes. The V and J calls and clone size are TCRdb's, not the authors'. This sample gives roughly 330,000 distinct CDR3 sequences in total; roughly 6.8% of them show up just once. 18% of the sample comes from the top ten.

The treatment or condition label of this sample denotes: live attenuated yellow fever vaccine strain. At each blood-draw timepoint, two biological replicates of bulk PBMCs were collected. PBMCs were isolated from peripheral blood using a standard Ficoll-Paque protocol. TriZol was used to extract RNA from bulk PBMCs, CD4 and CD8 fractions, and dextramer-positive and dextramer-negative fractions. Sequences were derived from PBMCs, sampled approximately 40 days after the first yellow fever vaccination. This clonotype was sampled from a man between 18 and 35 years old who received the YFV17D yellow fever vaccine. The rearranged segments are TRBV19 and TRBJ2-3; TRBD2 agrees with 8 junctional bases. The CDR3 here reads CATLGGVTDTQYF. The bases are TGTGCCACGCTCGGGGGGGTCACAGATACGCAGTATTTT.